This T cell receptor (beta chain) was identified in a study of shared clonotypes between healthy human individuals. Study-level results: Despite large depth, sorted-subset datasets appeared incompletely sequenced. Clonotype sharing across several donors was observed for roughly 5% of naive CD4 clonotypes. Investigators collected only blood, and repertoires in tissues likely differ.

As for this clone: Its antigen is undetermined.

Every immunoSEQ plate was one replicate of a subset's evenly spread DNA. Clones were sequenced by immunoSEQ multiplex PCR, and TCRdb holds only the in-frame ones, with some missing. The data show some 2 million clones, 85% to 95% seen once. V lost 4 bases to trimming and J lost 3 bases; unmatched junction nucleotides: 11. Germline V gene lookup returns CDR1 MNHNY and CDR2 SVGAGI (reference sequence). The CDR3 spans 16 residues. CD45RO-negative CD8 cells positively selected for CCR7 made up the naive population, which excluded terminally differentiated effector memory CD45RA+ cells. Specimen: naive CD8+ T cells sorted from blood. The rearrangement joins TRBV6-6 to TRBJ2-7; TRBD1 matches at 8 bases. The origin of this receptor is a man aged 18 to 29 in good health. The CDR3 sequence is CASSSFTGDRHYEQYF. The CDR3 DNA reads TGTGCCAGCAGTTCATTCACGGGGGACAGGCACTACGAGCAGTACTTC.